Below, 15 T cell receptor beta chains from the same sample are listed, as sequenced in a study of T cells in Graves' hyperthyroidism and ophthalmopathy. Template material for amplifying TCR beta CDR3 regions consisted of RNA transcripts. Using the HTBI primer set, a first-round RT-PCR was run on the TCR CDR3. TCRdb re-derived calls from the multiplex PCR reads in MiXCR, one entry per CDR3 protein. The sample shows 250,000 to 350,000 distinct CDR3 sequences, roughly 17% of them seen only once. Sequenced input: blood. These receptors were taken from a man in his thirties or forties with Graves' hyperthyroidism.

As to this clonotype: Possible read error: a much larger clone is one base away. The chain links TRBV7-3 to TRBJ1-3; tentatively, D is TRBD1 (5 bases). CDR1 SGHTA and CDR2 FQGTGA come from the germline V gene. CDR3 size: 15 residues. The CDR3 reads CASSLQGRSGNTVYF. For the CDR3, the DNA is TGTGCCAGCAGCTTGCAGGGCCGCTCTGGAAACACCGTATATTTT.

This clonotype occurred many times. The chain employs TRBV12-3 or TRBV12-4 and TRBJ2-7; tentative D call: TRBD2 (5 bases). This CDR3 region has 13 residues. The V and J ends lost 2 bases and 6 bases respectively, with 11 bases between them. In DNA, the CDR3 is TGTGCCAGCAGTTTATTAACGGACTTCGAGCAGTACTTC. Translated: CASSLLTDFEQYF.

This clonotype was seen many times. The rearrangement links TRBV2 to TRBJ2-1, with 8 nucleotides matching TRBD1. Germline V lookup: CDR1 SNHLY, CDR2 FYNNEI. Trimming removed 0 bases from V and 9 bases from J; junction bases left unmatched: 7. The CDR3 covers 15 residues. The CDR3 DNA reads TGTGCCAGCAGTGAAGCTCGGACAGGGTCTATTGAGCAGTTCTTC. The encoded protein is CASSEARTGSIEQFF.

The chain uses TRBV7-2 and TRBJ2-3, with 7 positions matching TRBD2. Trimming at V came to 5 bases and at J to 1 base, leaving 6 bases not matched to a gene. CDR3 length equals 15 residues. Germline lookup yields CDR1 SGHTA and CDR2 FQGNSA. The CDR3 reads CASSLRDYGTDTQYF. The DNA of the CDR3 is TGTGCCAGCAGCCTCCGGGACTACGGCACAGATACGCAGTATTTT.

This clonotype was seen many times. The chain has TRBV2 and TRBJ2-1; possible D gene TRBD1, 6 bases. Trimming took off 0 bases at V and 8 bases at J, with 17 bases between the two ends. Per the germline V gene, CDR1 is SNHLY and CDR2 is FYNNEI. The CDR3 totals 16 residues. The CDR3 DNA sequence: TGTGCCAGCAGTGAAGCGCGAGGGGGTCTTGGGGATGAGCAGTTCTTC. Amino acids: CASSEARGGLGDEQFF. Based on the CDR3 plus reference TRBV2 and TRBJ2-1, the full variable domain is EPEVTQTPSHQVTQMGQEVILRCVPISNHLYFYWYRQILGQKVEFLVSFYNNEISEKSEIFDDQFSVERPDGSNFTLKIRSTKLEDSAMYFCASSEARGGLGDEQFFGPGTRLTVL.

This clonotype was detected ten times or more. V usage is TRBV5-8 and J usage is TRBJ2-7, with D tentatively TRBD1 (5 bases). Trimming stripped 4 bases from V and 5 bases from J, with 10 bases between. CDR1 is SGHTS, CDR2 YDEGEE, per germline. This CDR3 region has 12 residues. CDR3 in amino acids: CASSQGRDEQYF. The CDR3 DNA reads as TGTGCCAGCAGCCAGGGCAGGGACGAGCAGTACTTC.

This clonotype was counted many times. This chain connects TRBV5-1 to TRBJ2-1; 10 bases line up with TRBD1. The CDR3 has 15 amino acids. Per germline, CDR1 SGHRS and CDR2 YFSETQ. J was trimmed by 5 bases and V by 4 bases; bases with no gene match: 6. The CDR3 loop is CASSLRTGGHNEQFF. The CDR3 DNA is TGCGCCAGCAGCCTCAGGACAGGGGGGCACAATGAGCAGTTCTTC. Together with reference TRBV5-1 and TRBJ2-1, the CDR3 gives the full variable domain: KAGVTQTPRYLIKTRGQQVTLSCSPISGHRSVSWYQQTPGQGLQFLFEYFSETQRNKGNFPGRFSGRQFSNSRSEMNVSTLELGDSALYLCASSLRTGGHNEQFFGPGTRLTVL.

The V and J genes are TRBV6-2 or TRBV6-3 and TRBJ2-2; perhaps D is TRBD1 or TRBD2 (6 bases each). Germline V gene lookup returns CDR1 MNHEY and CDR2 SVGEGT. The ends were cut back, 3 bases at V and 6 bases at J, with 14 bases in the middle. There are 15 residues in the CDR3. CDR3 sequence: CASSYLGGGPGELFF. CDR3 coding DNA: TGTGCCAGCAGTTATCTCGGTGGGGGGCCCGGGGAGCTGTTTTTT.

This clonotype was counted at least ten times. The CDR3 DNA follows: TGTGCCAGCAGCTGGACAGGGAACAATGAGCAGTTCTTC. Translated: CASSWTGNNEQFF. The rearrangement links TRBV6-1 to TRBJ2-1, with TRBD1 matching over 8 bases. The CDR3 is 13 amino acids. Germline-derived CDR1 and CDR2 are MNHNS and SASEGT. The ends lost 6 bases at V and 5 bases at J; junction bases unmatched: 3.

This clonotype has a handful of counts. V usage is TRBV27 and J usage is TRBJ1-1; D not resolved. CDR3 length equals 12 residues. Germline values: CDR1 MNHEY, CDR2 SMNVEV (reference sequence). V lost 8 bases, J lost 3 bases, and 10 bases lay in between. The CDR3 sequence is CASETSDTEAFF. CDR3 coding DNA: TGTGCCAGCGAAACATCGGACACTGAAGCTTTCTTT.

J is TRBJ2-7 and V is TRBV5-5, with D perhaps TRBD1 or TRBD2 (5 bases each). This CDR3 has 12 residues. The germline V gene has CDR1 SGHKS and CDR2 YYEKEE (reference sequence). V lost 0 bases and J 6 bases, leaving 7 bases between the germline ends. CDR3 in amino acids: CASSLGGIEQYF. The CDR3 bases are TGTGCCAGCAGCTTGGGGGGGATCGAGCAGTACTTC.

The CDR3: CASSVVGSTDTQYF. CDR3 DNA: TGTGCCAGCAGCGTAGTCGGGAGCACAGATACGCAGTATTTT. The chain links TRBV9 to TRBJ2-3; no clear D. The CDR3 sequence is 14 residues long. Germline V gene sequence: CDR1 SGDLS, CDR2 YYNGEE. V lost 0 bases and J lost 0, with 5 bases in between.

The chain uses TRBV12-3 or TRBV12-4 and TRBJ1-6; 9 positions match TRBD1. Trimming cost V 2 bases and J 7 bases; bases outside gene matches: 9. CDR3 length: 17 amino acids. The chain's CDR3 is CASSLSLSGQGNSPLHF. The CDR3 DNA sequence: TGTGCCAGCAGTTTAAGCCTCTCGGGACAGGGAAATTCACCCCTCCACTTT.

This clonotype was seen a few times. The chain couples TRBV5-1 to TRBJ2-3, with 8 nucleotides matching TRBD1. In germline, CDR1 is SGHRS, CDR2 YFSETQ. V lost 0 bases to trimming and J lost 1 base; unmatched junction nucleotides: 1. This CDR3 is built from 15 residues. The CDR3 here is CASSLAGQGTDTQYF. The CDR3 DNA is TGCGCCAGCAGCTTGGCGGGACAGGGCACAGATACGCAGTATTTT. Drawing the rest from reference TRBV5-1 and TRBJ2-3, the complete variable domain is KAGVTQTPRYLIKTRGQQVTLSCSPISGHRSVSWYQQTPGQGLQFLFEYFSETQRNKGNFPGRFSGRQFSNSRSEMNVSTLELGDSALYLCASSLAGQGTDTQYFGPGTRLTVL.

This clonotype was seen a few times. The chain carries TRBV5-1 and TRBJ2-7; possible D gene TRBD1, 6 bases. CDR3 length: 14 residues. Trimming took 1 base from V and 6 from J, leaving 14 bases between them. Germline CDR1 and CDR2: SGHRS and YFSETQ. The CDR3 bases are TGCGCCAGCAGCTTGACGCAGGGGTCGGGCGAGCAGTACTTC. It translates to CASSLTQGSGEQYF.